Sequencing of this T cell receptor beta chain was carried out in a study of beta chain features in type 1 diabetes. Notes on the study in general: TCRB repertoires of naive, central memory and Treg cells appeared more similar among patients than among healthy donors. A possible short-template PCR bias applies equally to patients and controls. There was a moderate but significant shortening of TCRB CDR3s in all four CD4+ subsets of Type 1 diabetes patients. These data did not resolve whether HLA type affects TCRB rearrangement.

This clone showed up just a few times. The antigen remains unidentified. Investigators reverse transcribed all isolated RNA, so they sequenced expressed TCRB transcripts. Libraries were prepared by immunoSEQ multiplex PCR; TCRdb keeps only in-frame clonotypes and omits some of them. The sample shows 600,000 or so clones, about 14% of them seen only once. The germline gives CDR1 SGHTA, CDR2 FQGNSA. The V and J ends lost 1 base and 5 bases respectively, with 9 bases between them. The CDR3 covers 14 residues. The TCR originated in a man between 18 and 29 years old with type 1 diabetes. Sequencing input: naive CD4+ T cells from blood. The J gene is TRBJ1-5, the V gene TRBV7-2; D remains ambiguous. The CDR3 loop reads CASSLDGVDQPQHF. The CDR3 bases are TGTGCCAGCAGCTTAGATGGGGTAGATCAGCCCCAGCATTTT.